This is a list of T cell receptor beta chains from one sample in a study of T cells in Graves' hyperthyroidism and ophthalmopathy. Via MiXCR, TCRdb re-called the multiplex PCR reads, giving one row per CDR3 protein. The sample lists 200,000 or so distinct CDR3 sequences; around 17% were seen once. Sequencing was done on a sample of blood. The receptors shown here come from a woman aged 50 to 65 with Graves' hyperthyroidism. CDR3s include the opening cysteine and the closing phenylalanine or tryptophan. A D gene is named only where the DNA matches it firmly. Part of the rows lack a size; the others show once, few, many or a class for expanded clones.

d_call	clone_size	j_call	v_call	cdr3_nt	cdr3_aa
.	few	TRBJ1-1	TRBV4-1	TGCGCCAGCAGCCAAGAGACCGGGGGGGGTACTGAAGCTTTCTTT	CASSQETGGGTEAFF
.	.	TRBJ2-3	TRBV5-8	TGTGCCAGCAGCTTGCACTCCACCATCCCAGATACGCAGTATTTT	CASSLHSTIPDTQYF
TRBD2	.	TRBJ2-7	TRBV6-1	TGTGCCAGCAGTGAAGCGCTTCGACTAGCGGGAATCTACGAGCAGTACTTC	CASSEALRLAGIYEQYF
.	few	TRBJ1-3	TRBV3-1	TGTGCCAGCAGCCAAGGTCCCCGGCCGGAGGGAAACACCATATATTTT	CASSQGPRPEGNTIYF
.	many	TRBJ1-1	TRBV6-1	TGTGCCAGCAGTGATACGTGGGACATGAGTGAAGCTTTCTTT	CASSDTWDMSEAFF
.	few	TRBJ1-2	TRBV7-6	TGTGCCAGCAGCTTAGAAGTAGGGGGGTTGTATGGCTACACCTTC	CASSLEVGGLYGYTF
.	.	TRBJ1-2	TRBV6-2/TRBV6-3	TGTGCCAGCACCACGACAGGCTTATATGGCTACACCTTC	CASTTTGLYGYTF
.	many	TRBJ1-5	TRBV2	TGTGCCAGCAGTGAACCTTTGGCCGGAAAGAATCAGCCCCAGCATTTT	CASSEPLAGKNQPQHF
TRBD1	few	TRBJ2-7	TRBV9	TGTGCCAGCAGCGTAGAAGATGGGACAGGGACTTACGAGCAGTACTTC	CASSVEDGTGTYEQYF
.	few	TRBJ2-7	TRBV5-1	TGCGCCAGCAGCTTCGAGGGGCCCCGGGACGAGCAGTACTTC	CASSFEGPRDEQYF
TRBD1	.	TRBJ2-2	TRBV19	TGTGCCAGTAGCGGGACAGGGCTATTGACGAACACCGGGGAGCTGTTTTTT	CASSGTGLLTNTGELFF
.	many	TRBJ2-3	TRBV5-6	TGTGCCAGCAGCCCCGTGGGAATTAGCACAGATACGCAGTATTTT	CASSPVGISTDTQYF
TRBD1	.	TRBJ2-2	TRBV24-1	TGTGCCACCTCACTTACGACAGGGGGGTTCGGGAGAACGACCGGGGAGCTGTTTTTT	CATSLTTGGFGRTTGELFF
.	many	TRBJ1-5	TRBV18	TGTGCCAGCTCACTTCAGACAGGTAGCAATCAGCCCCAGCATTTT	CASSLQTGSNQPQHF
.	few	TRBJ1-1	TRBV4-2	TGTGCCAGCAGCCAAGGAACAGCAAATTTGAACACTGAAGCTTTCTTT	CASSQGTANLNTEAFF
.	many	TRBJ2-5	TRBV11-2	TGTGCCAGCAGCTTAGCGGGTGAGGGAGGAGAGACCCAGTACTTC	CASSLAGEGGETQYF
.	few	TRBJ1-5	TRBV19	TGTGCCAGTAGTAGGGGACACCCCAATCAGCCCCAGCATTTT	CASSRGHPNQPQHF
TRBD1	few	TRBJ2-5	TRBV7-9	TGTGCCAGCAGCTCTACAGGGGGCTTGGAGACCCAGTACTTC	CASSSTGGLETQYF
.	.	TRBJ1-4	TRBV30	TGTGCCTGGAGTAGGGGGTCAACTAATGAAAAACTGTTTTTT	CAWSRGSTNEKLFF
.	few	TRBJ2-1	TRBV20-1	TGCAGTGCTAGAGATCTCGTCGAAGGAATTACCTACAATGAGCAGTTCTTC	CSARDLVEGITYNEQFF
.	many	TRBJ2-5	TRBV7-2	TGTGCCAGCAGCTTAGGTTTGCAGGGAGAGACCCAGTACTTC	CASSLGLQGETQYF
.	.	TRBJ1-5	TRBV6-2/TRBV6-3	TGTGCCAGCAGTTACTCGATCAGGGAGAATCAGCCCCAGCATTTT	CASSYSIRENQPQHF
.	.	TRBJ2-1	TRBV29-1	TGCAGCGTTGATAAGAGCTCCTACAATGAGCAGTTCTTC	CSVDKSSYNEQFF
.	once	TRBJ2-3	TRBV6-1	TGTGCCACTAAGGGAACTAGCACAGATACGCAGTGTTTT	CATKGTSTDTQCF
.	many	TRBJ1-1	TRBV28	TGTGCCAGCGATACTACAACCATGAACACTGAAGCTTTCTTT	CASDTTTMNTEAFF
TRBD1	.	TRBJ2-3	TRBV28	TGTGCCAGCGCGCAGATTCGGACAGGGGCGGCAGATACGCAGTATTTT	CASAQIRTGAADTQYF
TRBD1	.	TRBJ2-7	TRBV19	TGTGCCAGTAGTATTTCAGGTGTCTGGGACAGCTACGAGCAGTACTTC	CASSISGVWDSYEQYF
TRBD1	.	TRBJ2-7	TRBV20-1	TGCAGTACCGGGACAGGGGAGCAGTACTTC	CSTGTGEQYF
.	many	TRBJ1-5	TRBV18	TGTGCCAGCTCCCTCACGCAACAAAATCAGCCCCAGCATTTT	CASSLTQQNQPQHF
.	.	TRBJ1-1	TRBV19	TGTGCCAGTAGTGTGGGACCCCGACCTGAAGCTTTCTTT	CASSVGPRPEAFF
TRBD1	.	TRBJ1-2	TRBV20-1	TGCAGTGCTAGAGACCGACAGGGCTATGGCTACACCTTC	CSARDRQGYGYTF
TRBD1	many	TRBJ2-5	TRBV7-9	TGTGCCAGCAGCTCCGACAGGGGAAGGGCGAGGGAGACCCAGTACTTC	CASSSDRGRARETQYF
TRBD2	many	TRBJ2-7	TRBV30	TGTGCCTGGAACAACGGGGCGGGAGCACCCTACGAGCAGTACTTC	CAWNNGAGAPYEQYF
TRBD2	.	TRBJ2-3	TRBV7-9	TGTGCCATCGACGGATCCGACGATGTGACTAGCGATACGCAGTATTTT	CAIDGSDDVTSDTQYF
.	many	TRBJ1-5	TRBV12-3/TRBV12-4	TGTGCCAGCAGTTTTTCGGGGGCCAATCAGCCCCAGCATTTT	CASSFSGANQPQHF
TRBD2	many	TRBJ2-1	TRBV28	TGTGCCAGCAGCAACCGACTAGCGGGAGGGCCGGGCAATGAGCAGTTCTTC	CASSNRLAGGPGNEQFF
TRBD2	.	TRBJ2-2	TRBV15	TGTGCCACCCGACGGGGTTATTTAGCGGGAGGGCCCGGCGGGGAGCTGTTTTTT	CATRRGYLAGGPGGELFF
.	.	TRBJ1-5	TRBV20-1	TGCAGTGCTAGGCCTCGGGGGAATTATCAGCCCCAGCATTTT	CSARPRGNYQPQHF
.	many	TRBJ1-5	TRBV6-6	TGTGCCAGCAGTTACCGGATGGGACACCACAGCAATCAGCCCCAGCATTTT	CASSYRMGHHSNQPQHF
.	few	TRBJ1-2	TRBV29-1	TGCAGCGTCGCTATAGAGATCTCCTGGGGCTACACCTTC	CSVAIEISWGYTF
.	.	TRBJ1-5	TRBV7-9	TGTGCCAGCAGCTTAGATGTAAAAAATCAGCCCCAGCATTTT	CASSLDVKNQPQHF
TRBD2	.	TRBJ2-3	TRBV5-1	TGCGCCAGCAGCTTGGAGCGCGGGAGTTGGAATACGCAGTATTTT	CASSLERGSWNTQYF
.	few	TRBJ1-3	TRBV25-1	TGTGCCAGCAGTAACTCGGGAGAAGGAGGAAACACCATATATTTT	CASSNSGEGGNTIYF
.	once	TRBJ2-1	TRBV7-2	TGTGCCAGCAGCTCCCCGATGGTCTATGAGCAGTTCTTC	CASSSPMVYEQFF
.	many	TRBJ1-6	TRBV28	TGTGCCAGCAGCTCCCCGGGGGTCAGGACACCCCTCCACTTT	CASSSPGVRTPLHF
.	many	TRBJ2-5	TRBV27	TGTGCCAGCAGTCCCGCCGTCGTAGAGACCCAGTACTTC	CASSPAVVETQYF
.	many	TRBJ1-1	TRBV7-9	TGTGCCAGCAGCTTACCGGACGAACTCACCGCTTTCTTT	CASSLPDELTAFF
TRBD2	many	TRBJ2-7	TRBV11-3	TGTGCCAGCAGCTTAGCACCACTAGCGGGGCTTACCTACGAGCAGTACTTC	CASSLAPLAGLTYEQYF
.	many	TRBJ2-7	TRBV6-5	TGTGCCAGCAGTTACTCTAGTTGGCGCCCATTCGGTTATTACGAGCAGTACTTC	CASSYSSWRPFGYYEQYF
.	once	TRBJ2-7	TRBV4-1	TGCGCCAGCAGCCAAGTCCCCTCCCACGAGCAGTACTTC	CASSQVPSHEQYF
.	.	TRBJ1-1	TRBV6-1	TGTGCCAGCAGTGAAGTGAGTTGGGCGGTCTTT	CASSEVSWAVF
.	.	TRBJ1-1	TRBV30	TGTGCCTGGGTAAGAACAGGGCTCGGCACTGAAGCTTTCTTT	CAWVRTGLGTEAFF
TRBD1	.	TRBJ2-7	TRBV20-1	TGCAGTGCTAGAAGCAGGGGGACCTACGAGCAGTACTTC	CSARSRGTYEQYF